These T cell receptor beta chains were read from a single sample in a study of breast tumors, draining lymph nodes, adjacent tissues. TCRdb re-derived calls from the multiplex PCR reads in MiXCR, one entry per CDR3 protein. The sample holds about 100,000 distinct CDR3 sequences, around 21% seen once. Sequencing was performed on axillary lymph node tissue. The receptors derive from a female donor with breast cancer. Some clones in this sample may be carry-over from other donors' samples. Each CDR3 is given without its conserved first and last residue.

J gene: TRBJ1-3
V gene: TRBV3-1
CDR3 protein: ASRGLGNTIY

J gene: TRBJ1-2
V gene: TRBV6-1
CDR3 protein: ASKTGRNYGYT

J gene: TRBJ2-5
V gene: TRBV6-5
CDR3 protein: ASSYRGEETQY

J gene: TRBJ1-2
V gene: TRBV19
CDR3 protein: ASSTLDSLRGYGYT

J gene: TRBJ2-5
V gene: TRBV18
CDR3 protein: ASSPRLETQY

J gene: TRBJ2-3
V gene: TRBV6-6
CDR3 protein: ASRFDSTDTQY

J gene: TRBJ2-3
V gene: TRBV5-4
CDR3 protein: ASSPTGSEGDTQY

J gene: TRBJ2-1
V gene: TRBV5-1
CDR3 protein: ASSLDGGRNEQF

J gene: TRBJ1-2
V gene: TRBV5-5
CDR3 protein: ASSFGAGSRGYGYT

J gene: TRBJ2-1
V gene: TRBV20-1
CDR3 protein: SATRGTRNNEQF

J gene: TRBJ1-1
V gene: TRBV6-5
CDR3 protein: ASNRQGRNTEAF

J gene: TRBJ1-4
V gene: TRBV19
CDR3 protein: ASSIGGATNEKLF

J gene: TRBJ1-2
V gene: TRBV5-5
CDR3 protein: ASTEGAYWGSNYGYT

J gene: TRBJ2-7
V gene: TRBV7-9
CDR3 protein: ASSRGTVTYEQY

J gene: TRBJ2-2
V gene: TRBV2
CDR3 protein: ASSEFWGSTGELF

J gene: TRBJ1-5
V gene: TRBV5-5
CDR3 protein: ASAASSRVASQPQH

J gene: TRBJ2-5
V gene: TRBV12-3/TRBV12-4
CDR3 protein: ASSPGTLVRETQY

J gene: TRBJ1-2
V gene: TRBV28
CDR3 protein: ASSLAGGLSYGYT

J gene: TRBJ1-1
V gene: TRBV3-1
CDR3 protein: ASSQFAMATEAF

J gene: TRBJ1-2
V gene: TRBV5-4
CDR3 protein: ASRPKEPNYGYT

J gene: TRBJ2-5
V gene: TRBV24-1
CDR3 protein: ATSDPDPGLAGGNQETQY

J gene: TRBJ1-1
V gene: TRBV7-3
CDR3 protein: ASSLDFTGVNTEAF

J gene: TRBJ2-1
V gene: TRBV25-1
CDR3 protein: ASSESTIYNEQF

J gene: TRBJ2-1
V gene: TRBV19
CDR3 protein: ASSRQGVKF

J gene: TRBJ1-4
V gene: TRBV5-6
CDR3 protein: ASSFNGRRINEKLF

J gene: TRBJ2-2
V gene: TRBV6-2/TRBV6-3
CDR3 protein: ASSYGRNTGELS

J gene: TRBJ2-1
V gene: TRBV12-3/TRBV12-4
CDR3 protein: ACSFLAGVSGEQF

J gene: TRBJ2-7
V gene: TRBV19
CDR3 protein: ASSLSGTSGGYEQY

J gene: TRBJ1-2
V gene: TRBV4-1
CDR3 protein: ASSQRTGYGYT

J gene: TRBJ2-3
V gene: TRBV6-5
CDR3 protein: ASSYVRGRPDTQY

J gene: TRBJ1-2
V gene: TRBV13
CDR3 protein: ASSLGGTGSNYGYT

J gene: TRBJ2-3
V gene: TRBV15
CDR3 protein: ATSGVGSVDTQY

J gene: TRBJ1-2
V gene: TRBV15
CDR3 protein: ATSRADFYT

J gene: TRBJ2-7
V gene: TRBV5-1
CDR3 protein: ASSPIDREDEQY

J gene: TRBJ1-2
V gene: TRBV19
CDR3 protein: ASEPAARANYGYT

J gene: TRBJ1-1
V gene: TRBV19
CDR3 protein: ASSIGGGGKAF

J gene: TRBJ2-1
V gene: TRBV6-1
CDR3 protein: ASSVSWDPSYNEQF

J gene: TRBJ2-3
V gene: TRBV4-1
CDR3 protein: ASSQDGSSSPSTSTDTQY

J gene: TRBJ2-2
V gene: TRBV24-1
CDR3 protein: ATSDLGDRDRTGELF

J gene: TRBJ1-4
V gene: TRBV5-1
CDR3 protein: ASSFTPTNEKLF

J gene: TRBJ2-1
V gene: TRBV12-3/TRBV12-4
CDR3 protein: ASSPRTSADNEQF

J gene: TRBJ1-3
V gene: TRBV7-9
CDR3 protein: ASSFLWGNTIY

J gene: TRBJ2-3
V gene: TRBV6-2/TRBV6-3
CDR3 protein: ASSHLAGAPSSTDTQY

J gene: TRBJ2-5
V gene: TRBV20-1
CDR3 protein: SARAGTRETQY

J gene: TRBJ2-6
V gene: TRBV6-1
CDR3 protein: ARGDGANVLT

J gene: TRBJ2-7
V gene: TRBV7-9
CDR3 protein: ASSIGDRGIYEQY

J gene: TRBJ2-7
V gene: TRBV2
CDR3 protein: ASSEGGPYEQY

J gene: TRBJ1-5
V gene: TRBV11-2
CDR3 protein: ASSLGVRSNQPQH

J gene: TRBJ2-7
V gene: TRBV10-3
CDR3 protein: AISEGGEPFYEQY

J gene: TRBJ2-5
V gene: TRBV7-3
CDR3 protein: ASSSGGQETQY

J gene: TRBJ1-2
V gene: TRBV2
CDR3 protein: ASSEALGGNYGYT

J gene: TRBJ2-1
V gene: TRBV3-1
CDR3 protein: ASSQKGPDSEQF

J gene: TRBJ2-7
V gene: TRBV19
CDR3 protein: ASSSRQGATGEQY

J gene: TRBJ1-3
V gene: TRBV12-5
CDR3 protein: ASGLVYSGNTIY

J gene: TRBJ2-4
V gene: TRBV11-2
CDR3 protein: ASSDRVSSLVHKNIQY

J gene: TRBJ2-7
V gene: TRBV20-1
CDR3 protein: SASLRGAHEQY

J gene: TRBJ1-4
V gene: TRBV5-1
CDR3 protein: ASSLRDSNEKLF